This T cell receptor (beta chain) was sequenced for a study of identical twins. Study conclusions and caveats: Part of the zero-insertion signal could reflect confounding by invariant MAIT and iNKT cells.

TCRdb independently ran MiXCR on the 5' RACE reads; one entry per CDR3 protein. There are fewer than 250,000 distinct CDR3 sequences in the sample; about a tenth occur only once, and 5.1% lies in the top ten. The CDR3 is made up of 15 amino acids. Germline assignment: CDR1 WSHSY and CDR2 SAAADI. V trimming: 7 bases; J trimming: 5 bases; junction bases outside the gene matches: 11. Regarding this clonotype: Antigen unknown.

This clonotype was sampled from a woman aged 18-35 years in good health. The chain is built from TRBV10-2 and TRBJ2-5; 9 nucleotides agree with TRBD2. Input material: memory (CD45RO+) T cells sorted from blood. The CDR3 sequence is CASNNLAGEGETQYF. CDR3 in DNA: TGCGCCAGCAATAACTTAGCGGGGGAGGGGGAGACCCAGTACTTC.